These 18 T cell receptor beta chains originate from one sample sequenced in a study of OX40 agonist ivuxolimab in advanced cancers. Sequencing was performed with immunoSEQ multiplex PCR; in TCRdb, only in-frame clones are kept and a portion is missing. The data contain tens of thousands of clones, 80% to 90% of them seen just once; the ten biggest clones take up around 0.19%. This specimen was CD4+ or CD8+ T cells sorted from blood, taken in a trial of the OX40 agonist ivuxolimab. These receptors were obtained from an adult with an advanced solid tumor such as melanoma, head and neck, liver or kidney cancer.

The chain employs TRBV5-6 and TRBJ1-4; 11 bases line up with TRBD1. Germline loops: CDR1 SGHDT, CDR2 YYEEEE. The CDR3 is made up of 16 amino acids. Trimming removed 5 bases from V and 8 bases from J; junction bases left unmatched: 11. The CDR3 nucleotides read TGTGCCAGCAGTTTCTCCATGGACAGGGGGCTAGAAAAACTGTTTTTT. As protein: CASSFSMDRGLEKLFF.

Regarding this clone: Other DNA sequences in this specimen translate into the identical CDR3. V is TRBV28 and J is TRBJ1-2, with D uncertain. The CDR3 sequence is 13 residues long. CDR1 MDHEN and CDR2 SYDVKM come from the germline V gene. V was clipped by 2 bases and J by 3 bases, with 7 bases between them. CDR3 in DNA: TGTGCCAGCAGTTTAACAGACGACTATGGCTACACCTTC. Protein: CASSLTDDYGYTF.

The chain employs TRBV10-1 and TRBJ2-3; D unresolved. The germline V gene has CDR1 WNHNN and CDR2 SYGVQD (reference sequence). The ends were cut back, 5 bases at V and 5 bases at J, with 5 bases in the middle. The CDR3 has 11 residues. The CDR3 nucleotides read TGCGCCAGCAGTAACTTAGATACGCAGTATTTT. It encodes CASSNLDTQYF.

This rearrangement joins TRBV10-1 to TRBJ2-3, with 11 nucleotides matching TRBD2. V dropped 6 bases and J dropped 6; count of bases not matched to a gene: 8. The CDR3 is 15 amino acids. In germline, CDR1 is WNHNN, CDR2 SYGVQD (reference sequence). CDR3 nucleotides: TGCGCCAGCAGCCCGACTAGCGGGGAGGCGGATACGCAGTATTTT. Protein sequence: CASSPTSGEADTQYF.

The gene calls are TRBV6-5 and TRBJ1-4, with D possibly being TRBD1 (5 bases). The V and J ends lost 4 bases and 6 bases respectively, with 9 bases between them. CDR3 size: 13 residues. Germline V gives CDR1 MNHEY, CDR2 SVGAGI. In DNA, the CDR3 is TGTGCCAGCAGTTCGGCAGGGTATGAAAAACTGTTTTTT. The encoded protein is CASSSAGYEKLFF.

V usage is TRBV6-1 and J usage is TRBJ1-2, with D perhaps matching TRBD1 (5 bases). This CDR3 spans 14 amino acids. V lost 5 bases and J 4 bases, leaving 14 bases between the germline ends. Per the germline V gene, CDR1 is MNHNS and CDR2 is SASEGT. Here the CDR3 DNA reads TGTGCCAGCAGTAATTACAAGGGGTCCTATGGCTACACCTTC. Translation gives CASSNYKGSYGYTF.

V and J are TRBV5-1 and TRBJ1-5; 8 bases are a match to TRBD1. CDR1 is SGHRS, CDR2 YFSETQ, per germline. Unmatched junction bases numbered 8, after V lost 4 bases and J lost 5 bases. CDR3 length: 15 residues. CDR3 in amino acids: CASSLWTGRDQPQHF. The CDR3 DNA reads as TGCGCCAGCAGCCTGTGGACAGGGAGGGATCAGCCCCAGCATTTT.

This chain links TRBV4-1 with TRBJ2-5, with D possibly TRBD1 on 7 matching bases. CDR3 length equals 16 residues. Trimming stripped 1 base from V and 3 bases from J, with 15 bases between. Per the germline V gene, CDR1 is MGHRA and CDR2 is YSYEKL. CDR3 amino acids: CASSQVRRGTEETQYF. Written as DNA, the CDR3 is TGCGCCAGCAGCCAAGTCCGCCGCGGGACAGAAGAGACCCAGTACTTC.

The chain couples TRBV5-4 to TRBJ1-2; the match to TRBD1 covers 7 bases. V trimming: 4 bases; J trimming: 4 bases; junction bases outside the gene matches: 7. Germline values: CDR1 SGHNT, CDR2 YYREEE (reference sequence). The CDR3 has 14 amino acids. Written as DNA, the CDR3 is TGTGCCAGCAGCGCAGAGAGGACAGGCTATGGCTACACCTTC. Encoded protein: CASSAERTGYGYTF.

The CDR3 sequence: CASSPDNGANVLTF. The CDR3, as DNA: TGTGCCAGCAGCCCCGATAATGGGGCCAACGTCCTGACTTTC. The chain is built from TRBV5-4 and TRBJ2-6; no reliable D call. Germline assignment: CDR1 SGHNT and CDR2 YYREEE (reference sequence). CDR3 size: 14 residues. Trimming removed 4 bases from V and 3 bases from J, with 8 bases in between.

The chain links TRBV19 to TRBJ2-3; D uncertain. Trimming pared 5 bases from V and 5 bases from J, leaving 23 bases between. Looked up from germline, CDR1 is LNHDA and CDR2 is SQIVND (reference sequence). This CDR3 has 17 residues. The CDR3 loop reads CASSVSRTRSRRDTQYF. The DNA of the CDR3 is TGTGCCAGTAGTGTCTCCCGGACCAGGTCGAGGCGAGATACGCAGTATTTT. The full variable domain, completed using reference TRBV19 and TRBJ2-3, is DGGITQSPKYLFRKEGQNVTLSCEQNLNHDAMYWYRQDPGQGLRLIYYSQIVNDFQKGDIAEGYSVSREKKESFPLTVTSAQKNPTAFYLCASSVSRTRSRRDTQYFGPGTRLTVL.

CDR3 residues: CASRRTGIRETQYF. The CDR3 DNA is TGTGCCAGCAGGCGGACGGGCATAAGGGAGACCCAGTACTTC. The J gene is TRBJ2-5, the V gene TRBV6-6, with no clear D. The CDR3 extends over 14 amino acids. V was clipped by 6 bases and J by 5 bases, with 16 bases between them. Germline-derived CDR1 and CDR2 are MNHNY and SVGAGI (reference sequence).

This clone is a singleton in its sample. This chain's CDR3 is CASRQGAVDNEQFF. CDR3 bases: TGTGCCAGTAGACAGGGGGCCGTGGACAATGAGCAGTTCTTC. V is TRBV19 and J is TRBJ2-1, with TRBD1 identical over 9 bases. The CDR3 sequence is 14 residues long. Germline values: CDR1 LNHDA, CDR2 SQIVND (reference sequence). V gave up 6 bases and J gave up 5 bases; unmatched junction bases: 5. The full variable domain, its missing parts supplied by reference TRBV19 and TRBJ2-1, is DGGITQSPKYLFRKEGQNVTLSCEQNLNHDAMYWYRQDPGQGLRLIYYSQIVNDFQKGDIAEGYSVSREKKESFPLTVTSAQKNPTAFYLCASRQGAVDNEQFFGPGTRLTVL.

This chain joins TRBV5-1 and TRBJ1-1; TRBD1 might be the D (5 bases). Germline V gene sequence: CDR1 SGHRS, CDR2 YFSETQ. With 0 bases removed from V and 6 bases from J, the gap between germline ends came to 15 bases. The CDR3 covers 15 residues. CDR3 region: CASSLAVSGTAEAFF. The CDR3 region has the DNA TGCGCCAGCAGCTTGGCAGTGTCAGGGACTGCTGAAGCTTTCTTT.

The CDR3 DNA sequence: TGTGCCAGCAGTGAATTCCGGGACAGGGGGCTAGTCACTGAAGCTTTCTTT. Translating gives CASSEFRDRGLVTEAFF. J is TRBJ1-1 and V is TRBV6-1; TRBD1 matches 12 bases. CDR1 is MNHNS, CDR2 SASEGT, per germline. The CDR3 is made up of 17 amino acids. V was clipped by 2 bases and J by 4 bases; unmatched bases: 8.

V usage is TRBV27 and J usage is TRBJ1-6, with TRBD1 as a possible D gene (6 bases). Trimming removed 2 bases from V and 4 bases from J, with 18 bases in between. The CDR3 has 18 residues. Germline CDR1 and CDR2: MNHEY and SMNVEV (reference sequence). CDR3 in amino acids: CASSLRPPGGGYNSPLHF. The DNA of the CDR3 is TGTGCCAGCAGTTTAAGGCCCCCCGGAGGGGGGTATAATTCACCCCTCCACTTT.

The chain couples TRBV18 to TRBJ2-5; TRBD2 is a possible D gene (5 bases). V gave up 0 bases and J gave up 2 bases, with 7 bases separating them. The CDR3 runs 14 residues. The germline CDR1 and CDR2 sequences are KGHSH and LQKENI. CDR3 residues: CASSPPEVQETQYF. The CDR3 DNA reads TGTGCCAGCTCACCACCGGAGGTGCAAGAGACCCAGTACTTC.

The chain recombines TRBV27 with TRBJ2-6; D unclear. Trimming took off 5 bases at V and 0 bases at J, with 20 bases between the two ends. Germline CDR1 and CDR2: MNHEY and SMNVEV (reference sequence). The CDR3 extends over 19 amino acids. The CDR3, as DNA: TGTGCCAGCAGTCTTTTCCCACTCGCCACCTTCTCTGGGGCCAACGTCCTGACTTTC. Protein: CASSLFPLATFSGANVLTF.